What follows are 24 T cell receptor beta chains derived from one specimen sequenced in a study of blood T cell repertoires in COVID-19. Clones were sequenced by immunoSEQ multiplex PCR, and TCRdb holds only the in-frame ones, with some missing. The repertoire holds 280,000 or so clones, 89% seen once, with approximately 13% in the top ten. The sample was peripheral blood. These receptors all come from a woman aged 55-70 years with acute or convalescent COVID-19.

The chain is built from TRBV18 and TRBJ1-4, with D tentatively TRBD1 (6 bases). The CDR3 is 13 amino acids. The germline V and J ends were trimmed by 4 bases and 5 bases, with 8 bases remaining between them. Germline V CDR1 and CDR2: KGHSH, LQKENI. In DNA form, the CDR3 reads TGTGCCAGCTCACGGGACAAGAATGAAAAACTGTTTTTT. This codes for CASSRDKNEKLFF.

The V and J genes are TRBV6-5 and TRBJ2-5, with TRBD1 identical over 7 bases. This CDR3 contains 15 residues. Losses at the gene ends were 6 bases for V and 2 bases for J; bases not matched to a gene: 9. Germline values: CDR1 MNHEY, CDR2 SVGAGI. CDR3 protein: CASSPRDSRQETQYF. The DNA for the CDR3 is TGTGCCAGCAGCCCCCGGGACAGCCGACAAGAGACCCAGTACTTC.

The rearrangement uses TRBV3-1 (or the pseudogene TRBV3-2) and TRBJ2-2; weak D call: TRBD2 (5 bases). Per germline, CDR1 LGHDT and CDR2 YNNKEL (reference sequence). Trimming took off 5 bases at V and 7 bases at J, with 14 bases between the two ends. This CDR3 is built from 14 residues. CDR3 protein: CASSSRVAGGELFF. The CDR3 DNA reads TGTGCCAGCAGCTCCCGGGTGGCGGGCGGGGAGCTGTTTTTT.

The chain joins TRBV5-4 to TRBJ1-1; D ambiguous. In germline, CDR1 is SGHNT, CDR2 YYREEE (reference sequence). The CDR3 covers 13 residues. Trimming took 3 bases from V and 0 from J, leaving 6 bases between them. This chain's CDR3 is CASSSSLNTEAFF. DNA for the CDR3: TGTGCCAGCAGCTCGAGTTTGAACACTGAAGCTTTCTTT.

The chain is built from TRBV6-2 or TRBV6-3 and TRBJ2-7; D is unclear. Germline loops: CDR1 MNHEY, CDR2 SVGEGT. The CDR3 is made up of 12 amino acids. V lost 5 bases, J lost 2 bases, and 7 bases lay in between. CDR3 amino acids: CASSTQTYEQYF. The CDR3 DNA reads TGTGCCAGCAGTACTCAAACCTACGAGCAGTACTTC.

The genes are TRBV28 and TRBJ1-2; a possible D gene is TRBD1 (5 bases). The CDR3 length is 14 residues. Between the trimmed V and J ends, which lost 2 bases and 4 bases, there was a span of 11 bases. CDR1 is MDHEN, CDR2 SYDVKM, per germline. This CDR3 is CASSLDQGGYGYTF. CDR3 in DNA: TGTGCCAGCAGTTTAGACCAGGGTGGCTATGGCTACACCTTC.

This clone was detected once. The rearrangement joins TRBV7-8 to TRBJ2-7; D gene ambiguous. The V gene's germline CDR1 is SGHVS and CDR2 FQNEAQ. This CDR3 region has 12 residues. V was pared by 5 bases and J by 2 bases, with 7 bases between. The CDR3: CASSPNTYEQYF. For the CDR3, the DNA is TGTGCCAGCAGCCCAAACACCTACGAGCAGTACTTC.

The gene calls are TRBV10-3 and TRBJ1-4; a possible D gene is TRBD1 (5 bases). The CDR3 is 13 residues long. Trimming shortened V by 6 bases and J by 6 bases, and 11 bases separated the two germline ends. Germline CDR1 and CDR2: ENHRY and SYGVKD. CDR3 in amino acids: CAIRQGGDEKLFF. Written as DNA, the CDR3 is TGTGCCATCAGGCAGGGTGGAGATGAAAAACTGTTTTTT.

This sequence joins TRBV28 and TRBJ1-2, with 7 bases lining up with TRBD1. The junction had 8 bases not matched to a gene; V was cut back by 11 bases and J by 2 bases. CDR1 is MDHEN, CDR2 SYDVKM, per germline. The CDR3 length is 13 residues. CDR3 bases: TGTGCCGTACAGGGACAGCTGAACTATGGCTACACCTTC. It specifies CAVQGQLNYGYTF.

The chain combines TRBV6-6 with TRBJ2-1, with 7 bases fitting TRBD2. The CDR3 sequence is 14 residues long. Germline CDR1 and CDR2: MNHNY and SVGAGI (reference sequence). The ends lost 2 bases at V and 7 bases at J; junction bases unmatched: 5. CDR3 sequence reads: CASSYGGRGNEQFF. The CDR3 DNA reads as TGTGCCAGCAGTTACGGCGGGAGAGGAAATGAGCAGTTCTTC.

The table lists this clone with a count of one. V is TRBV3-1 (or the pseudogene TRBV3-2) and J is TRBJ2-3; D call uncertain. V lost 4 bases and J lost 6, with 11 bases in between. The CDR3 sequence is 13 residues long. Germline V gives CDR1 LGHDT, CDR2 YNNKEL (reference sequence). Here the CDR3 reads CASSPEWADTQYF. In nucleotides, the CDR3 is TGTGCCAGCAGCCCTGAGTGGGCGGATACGCAGTATTTT.

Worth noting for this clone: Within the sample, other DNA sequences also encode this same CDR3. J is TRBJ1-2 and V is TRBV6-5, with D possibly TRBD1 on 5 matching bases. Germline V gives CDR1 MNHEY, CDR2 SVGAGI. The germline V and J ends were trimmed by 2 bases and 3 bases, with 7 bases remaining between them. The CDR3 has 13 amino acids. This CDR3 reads CASSYGADYGYTF. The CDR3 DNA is TGTGCCAGCAGTTACGGGGCGGACTATGGCTACACCTTC.

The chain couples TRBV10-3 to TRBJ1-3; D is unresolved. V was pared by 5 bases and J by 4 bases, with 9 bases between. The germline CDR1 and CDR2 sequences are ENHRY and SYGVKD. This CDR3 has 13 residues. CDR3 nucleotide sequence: TGTGCCATCAGTCAGAATATCGGAAACACCATATATTTT. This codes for CAISQNIGNTIYF.

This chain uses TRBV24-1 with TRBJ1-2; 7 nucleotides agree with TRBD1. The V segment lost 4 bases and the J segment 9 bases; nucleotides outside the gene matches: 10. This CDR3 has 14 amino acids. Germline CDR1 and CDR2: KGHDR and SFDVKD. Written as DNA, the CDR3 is TGTGCCACCAGTGAGCGCTCACAGGGGACGAGCTACACCTTC. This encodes CATSERSQGTSYTF.

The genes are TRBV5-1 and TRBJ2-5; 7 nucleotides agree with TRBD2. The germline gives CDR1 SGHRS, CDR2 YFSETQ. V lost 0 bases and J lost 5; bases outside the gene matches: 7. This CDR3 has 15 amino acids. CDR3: CASSLGASREETQYF. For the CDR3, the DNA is TGCGCCAGCAGCTTGGGCGCCTCGCGGGAGGAGACCCAGTACTTC.

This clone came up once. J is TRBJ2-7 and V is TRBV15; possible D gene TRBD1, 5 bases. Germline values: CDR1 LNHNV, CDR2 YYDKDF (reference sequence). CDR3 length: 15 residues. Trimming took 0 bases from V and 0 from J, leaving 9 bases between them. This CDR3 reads CATSRDQGPSYEQYF. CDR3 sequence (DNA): TGTGCCACCAGCAGAGATCAGGGCCCCTCCTACGAGCAGTACTTC.

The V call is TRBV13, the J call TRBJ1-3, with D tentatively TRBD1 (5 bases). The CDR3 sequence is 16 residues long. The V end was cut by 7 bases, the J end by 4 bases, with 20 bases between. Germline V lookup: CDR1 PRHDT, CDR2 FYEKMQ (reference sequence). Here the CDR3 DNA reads TGTGCCAGCACCCACTTCCGATCAGCAGGGGGAAACACCATATATTTT. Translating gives CASTHFRSAGGNTIYF.

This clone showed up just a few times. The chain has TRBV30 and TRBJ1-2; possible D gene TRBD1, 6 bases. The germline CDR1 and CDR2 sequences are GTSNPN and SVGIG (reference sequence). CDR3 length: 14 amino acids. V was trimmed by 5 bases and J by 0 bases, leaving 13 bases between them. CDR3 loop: CAWGGHTANYGYTF. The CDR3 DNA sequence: TGTGCCTGGGGGGGCCACACAGCTAACTATGGCTACACCTTC.

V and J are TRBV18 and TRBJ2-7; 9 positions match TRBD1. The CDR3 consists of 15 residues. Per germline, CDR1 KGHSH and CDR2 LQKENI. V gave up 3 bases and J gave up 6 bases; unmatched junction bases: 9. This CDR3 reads CASSPPGTGLVEQYF. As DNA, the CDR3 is TGTGCCAGCTCACCTCCCGGGACAGGGCTCGTCGAGCAGTACTTC.

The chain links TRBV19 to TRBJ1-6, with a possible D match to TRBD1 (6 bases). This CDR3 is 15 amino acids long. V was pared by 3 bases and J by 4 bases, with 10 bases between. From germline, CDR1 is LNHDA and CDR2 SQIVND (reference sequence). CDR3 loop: CASSIGQGYNSPLHF. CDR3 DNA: TGTGCCAGTAGTATTGGTCAGGGGTATAATTCACCCCTCCACTTT.

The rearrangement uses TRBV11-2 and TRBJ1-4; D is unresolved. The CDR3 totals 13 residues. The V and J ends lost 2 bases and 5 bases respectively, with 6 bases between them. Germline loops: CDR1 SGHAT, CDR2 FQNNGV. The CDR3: CASSLLENEKLFF. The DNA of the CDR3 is TGTGCCAGCAGCTTACTAGAAAATGAAAAACTGTTTTTT.

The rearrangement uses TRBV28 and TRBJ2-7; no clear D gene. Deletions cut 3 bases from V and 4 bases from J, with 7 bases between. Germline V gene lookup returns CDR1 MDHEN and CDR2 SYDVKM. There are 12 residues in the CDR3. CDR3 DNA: TGTGCCAGCAGTTTTAGCTTTTACGAGCAGTACTTC. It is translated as CASSFSFYEQYF.

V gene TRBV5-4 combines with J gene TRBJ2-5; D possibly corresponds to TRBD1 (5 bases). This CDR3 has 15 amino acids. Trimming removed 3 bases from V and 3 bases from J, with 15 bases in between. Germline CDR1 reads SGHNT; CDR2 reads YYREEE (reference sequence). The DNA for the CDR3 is TGTGCCAGCAGCTCGCTCCTGGGGCGCGAAGAGACCCAGTACTTC. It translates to CASSSLLGREETQYF.

The CDR3 DNA reads as TGTGCCAGCTCACCGGTGACAGGGGGAGGGCGAAACACCATATATTTT. Translated: CASSPVTGGGRNTIYF. The J gene is TRBJ1-3, the V gene TRBV18; 9 bases match TRBD1. The CDR3 consists of 16 residues. Trimming at V came to 3 bases and at J to 5 bases, leaving 8 bases not matched to a gene. Per germline, CDR1 KGHSH and CDR2 LQKENI.